Below, one TCR beta chain is given with its context. As yet, its antigen is unknown. The library protocol tagged individual cDNA molecules with unique molecular identifiers. TCRdb reprocessed the 5' RACE reads via MiXCR and lists one record per CDR3 protein. Of tens of thousands of distinct CDR3 sequences in the sample, 16% are singletons; the top ten hold around 5%. The germline V gene encodes CDR1 DFQATT and CDR2 SNEGSKA (reference sequence). The CDR3 length is 17 residues. V lost 6 bases, J lost 0 bases, and 13 bases stayed unmatched. This sample stems from a study of early T cells in non-severe SARS-CoV-2 infection. Overall study context: It was bulk RNA from unsorted whole blood that was sequenced, and the chains were unpaired. Study results and limitations: Matching results from VDJdb favored anti-spike CD8 responses, leaving private and CD4 specificities undetected.

The TCR sequence derives from an adult who was a healthcare worker with PCR-confirmed SARS-CoV-2 infection or an uninfected control (not recorded which). The chain employs TRBV20-1 and TRBJ1-4; 7 bases are shared with TRBD1. The material was whole blood, obtained at baseline. The CDR3 reads CSAPRAGQPATNEKLFF. The CDR3 DNA is TGCAGTGCCCCGCGGGCGGGACAGCCTGCAACTAATGAAAAACTGTTTTTT.